The source of this TCR beta chain is a study of blood T cells in healthy people across ages. Overall study context: Researchers report that template switching captured about one barcoded beta molecule per two T cells. Regarding the study as a whole: Because sorting was not performed, PBMCs prevented conclusive naive versus antigen-experienced comparison.

The second PCR ran about 7 to 12 cycles with a sample-barcoded 5' primer and J-beta primers. Each TCR beta cDNA got a 12-nucleotide random molecular identifier. TCRdb fed the 5' RACE reads into MiXCR, producing one record per CDR3 protein. The data show 550,000 to 750,000 distinct CDR3 sequences, roughly 20% seen once. To note about this clonotype: Its specificity is unknown.

V lost 7 bases and J 4 bases, leaving 17 bases between the germline ends. This CDR3 is built from 13 residues. CDR1 is SQVTM and CDR2 is ANQGSEA in the germline V gene. Isolation per sample recovered at least 7 million PBMCs. J is TRBJ2-7 and V is TRBV29-1; D is possibly TRBD2 (6 bases). Material: blood. This sequence originates from a man aged 65 to 79 in good health. CDR3: CSAQPGTGYEQYF. DNA for the CDR3: TGCAGCGCCCAGCCCGGGACTGGTTACGAGCAGTACTTC.